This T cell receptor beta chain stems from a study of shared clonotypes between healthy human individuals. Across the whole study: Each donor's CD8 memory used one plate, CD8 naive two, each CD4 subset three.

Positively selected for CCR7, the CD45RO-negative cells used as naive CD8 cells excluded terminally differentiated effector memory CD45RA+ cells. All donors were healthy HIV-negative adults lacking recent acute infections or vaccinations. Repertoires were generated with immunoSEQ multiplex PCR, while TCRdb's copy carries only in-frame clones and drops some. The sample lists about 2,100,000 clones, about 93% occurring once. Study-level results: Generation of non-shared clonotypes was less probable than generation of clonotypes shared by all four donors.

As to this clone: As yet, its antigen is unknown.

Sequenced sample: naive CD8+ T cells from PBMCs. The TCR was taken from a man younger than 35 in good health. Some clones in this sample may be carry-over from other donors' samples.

The CDR3 DNA is TGTGCCAGCAGCACTGCCTTTGGAGTATCCACCTCTGGGTACAATGAGCAGTTCTTC. Amino acid sequence: CASSTAFGVSTSGYNEQFF. This chain links TRBV7-9 with TRBJ2-1; no reliable D call. The CDR3 length is 19 residues. Per the germline V gene, CDR1 is SEHNR and CDR2 is FQNEAQ (reference sequence). With 5 bases removed from V and 4 bases from J, the gap between germline ends came to 27 bases.